The 31 T cell receptor beta chains in this list originate from one sample, sequenced in a study of blood T cells in healthy people across ages. A sample-barcoded 5' primer and a J-beta primer mix were used in a second PCR of about 7 to 12 cycles. From the 5' RACE reads, TCRdb called clonotypes with MiXCR, one entry per CDR3 protein. The sample lists around 1,100,000 distinct CDR3 sequences, roughly two fifths seen once, with around 13% in the top ten. The source material was blood. All receptors derive from a man between 18 and 29 years old in good health.

The rearrangement uses TRBV7-2 and TRBJ1-3; D is possibly TRBD1 (5 bases). The germline V gene has CDR1 SGHTA and CDR2 FQGNSA. V was trimmed by 6 bases and J by 12 bases, leaving 12 bases between them. The length of the CDR3 is 11 residues. The CDR3 spells CASSQTGGIYF. CDR3 DNA: TGTGCCAGCAGTCAAACCGGGGGCATATATTTT.

V and J are TRBV7-9 and TRBJ1-4; 9 bases map to TRBD1. With V trimmed by 5 bases and J by 8 bases, 9 bases remained unmatched. This CDR3 is 15 amino acids long. The germline gives CDR1 SEHNR, CDR2 FQNEAQ (reference sequence). CDR3 amino acids: CASSPRGQGNEKLFF. As DNA, the CDR3 is TGTGCCAGCAGCCCACGGGGACAGGGAAACGAAAAACTGTTTTTT.

This rearrangement joins TRBV20-1 to TRBJ2-3; D may correspond to TRBD1 or TRBD2 (5 bases each). CDR1 is DFQATT and CDR2 is SNEGSKA in the germline V gene (reference sequence). The CDR3 consists of 14 residues. The V end lost 2 bases, the J end lost 4 bases, and 13 bases lay between the germline ends. The CDR3: CSARLGEFPDTQYF. The CDR3 region has the DNA TGCAGTGCTAGATTGGGGGAGTTCCCAGATACGCAGTATTTT.

V usage is TRBV7-2 and J usage is TRBJ2-3, with D perhaps matching TRBD1 or TRBD2 (6 bases each). Trimming cost V 5 bases and J 0 bases, with 15 bases left between them. This CDR3 is built from 16 residues. Germline V lookup: CDR1 SGHTA, CDR2 FQGNSA. In DNA form, the CDR3 reads TGTGCCAGCAGCCCGGGGGCGGCGGAAAGCACAGATACGCAGTATTTT. This gives the protein CASSPGAAESTDTQYF.

The CDR3 region is CATSDFSSEAFF. CDR3 nucleotides: TGTGCCACCAGTGATTTCTCAAGTGAAGCTTTCTTT. The V call is TRBV24-1, the J call TRBJ1-1, with unresolved D. The V and J ends lost 1 base and 7 bases respectively, with 6 bases between them. CDR1 is KGHDR and CDR2 is SFDVKD in the germline V gene. The CDR3 totals 12 residues.

The chain uses TRBV24-1 and TRBJ1-2; D may be TRBD1 (5 bases). CDR1 KGHDR and CDR2 SFDVKD come from the germline V gene. This CDR3 region has 14 residues. V lost 4 bases to trimming and J lost 1 base, with 9 bases between them. The CDR3 loop is CATSEEQVNYGYTF. The CDR3 DNA is TGTGCCACCAGTGAAGAACAGGTTAACTATGGCTACACCTTC.

This clonotype was seen ten or more times. The chain is built from TRBV6-5 and TRBJ1-2, with a tentative D call TRBD1 (6 bases). The CDR3 consists of 15 residues. V lost 5 bases to trimming and J lost 4 bases, with 17 bases between them. The germline CDR1 and CDR2 sequences are MNHEY and SVGAGI. CDR3 coding DNA: TGTGCCAGCAGTCCTTCACACAGGGCCTCCTATGGCTACACCTTC. Protein sequence: CASSPSHRASYGYTF.

The chain couples TRBV6-5 to TRBJ1-4, with TRBD1 matching 8 bases. CDR3 length equals 16 residues. V lost 4 bases to trimming and J lost 7 bases; unmatched junction nucleotides: 11. Germline CDR1 reads MNHEY; CDR2 reads SVGAGI. In DNA, the CDR3 is TGTGCCAGCAGTTTCAGCCGCAGGGGGCTAGGTGAAAAACTGTTTTTT. Residues: CASSFSRRGLGEKLFF.

Comments on this clonotype: Compared with germline, one end of the junction differs, possibly owing to a read error. CDR3 region: CVSSTQGGGNQPQHF. CDR3 nucleotide sequence: TGTGTCAGCAGCACACAGGGGGGTGGCAATCAGCCCCAGCATTTT. The chain joins TRBV7-2 to TRBJ1-5; TRBD1 matches 8 bases. The V gene's germline CDR1 is SGHTA and CDR2 FQGNSA. The CDR3 spans 15 residues.

The V gene is TRBV6-5, the J gene TRBJ1-6, with D unclear. This CDR3 comprises 15 residues. Trimming shortened V by 7 bases and J by 0 bases, and 10 bases separated the two germline ends. Germline-derived CDR1 and CDR2 are MNHEY and SVGAGI. In DNA form, the CDR3 reads TGTGCCAGCAATGAGAGGAGCTCCTATAATTCACCCCTCCACTTT. This sequence encodes CASNERSSYNSPLHF.

In regard to this clonotype: A much bigger clone sits one base away, suggesting this may be a read error. J is TRBJ2-3 and V is TRBV5-1, with TRBD2 identical over 10 bases. The CDR3 is 16 amino acids. CDR1 SGHRS and CDR2 YFSETQ come from the germline V gene. CDR3 DNA sequence: TGCGCCAGCAGCTCGGGACTAGCGCTTCCCACAGCTACGCAGTATTTT. Protein sequence: CASSSGLALPTATQYF.

This clonotype was detected ten times or more. The chain is built from TRBV7-9 and TRBJ1-1; D unclear. V was clipped by 2 bases and J by 0 bases, with 4 bases between them. Looked up from germline, CDR1 is SEHNR and CDR2 is FQNEAQ (reference sequence). The CDR3 covers 13 residues. As DNA, the CDR3 is TGTGCCAGCAGCTTACAGATGAACACTGAAGCTTTCTTT. Protein product: CASSLQMNTEAFF.

This clonotype was picked up a small number of times. The chain couples TRBV7-2 to TRBJ2-3; D is perhaps TRBD2 (7 bases). V dropped 3 bases and J dropped 3 bases, with 16 bases sitting between them. The CDR3 has 16 residues. Germline V lookup: CDR1 SGHTA, CDR2 FQGNSA. The chain's CDR3 is CASSFTMGGRTDTQYF. As DNA, the CDR3 is TGTGCCAGCAGCTTTACGATGGGGGGGCGGACAGATACGCAGTATTTT. The full variable domain, in which reference TRBV7-2 and TRBJ2-3 provide the parts outside the CDR3, is GAGVSQSPSNKVTEKGKDVELRCDPISGHTALYWYRQSLGQGLEFLIYFQGNSAPDKSGLPSDRFSAERTGGSVSTLTIQRTQQEDSAVYLCASSFTMGGRTDTQYFGPGTRLTVL.

CDR3 bases: TGCAGCGTGGCAGGGGGTGTGAACACTGAAGCTTTCTTT. Residues: CSVAGGVNTEAFF. The V and J genes are TRBV29-1 and TRBJ1-1; TRBD1 agrees at 7 bases. The CDR3 extends over 13 amino acids. Germline-derived CDR1 and CDR2 are SQVTM and ANQGSEA. V gave up 6 bases and J gave up 0 bases; unmatched junction bases: 4.

The sample holds a few counts of this clonotype. The V and J genes are TRBV2 and TRBJ2-3; D possibly matches TRBD1 or TRBD2 (5 bases each). The V gene lost 3 bases and the J gene lost 2 bases, with 9 bases spanning the gap. Germline V gene lookup returns CDR1 SNHLY and CDR2 FYNNEI. The length of the CDR3 is 14 residues. CDR3: CASSDEGPTDTQYF. In DNA form, the CDR3 reads TGTGCCAGCAGTGACGAGGGGCCCACAGATACGCAGTATTTT.

The sample holds a few counts of this clonotype. This chain links TRBV5-1 with TRBJ1-1; possible D gene TRBD1, 6 bases. This CDR3 contains 15 residues. The V gene lost 4 bases and the J gene lost 1 base, with 14 bases spanning the gap. Per germline, CDR1 SGHRS and CDR2 YFSETQ. The CDR3 sequence is CASSVNRAGNTEAFF. DNA of the CDR3: TGCGCCAGCAGCGTTAACAGGGCGGGGAACACTGAAGCTTTCTTT.

The chain employs TRBV7-3 and TRBJ2-5; D might be TRBD1 or TRBD2, each matching 5 bases. The J call is doubtful: the DNA matches TRBJ2-1 better. Looked up from germline, CDR1 is SGHTA and CDR2 is FQGTGA. This CDR3 is 15 amino acids long. The CDR3 coding sequence is TGTGCCAGCAGCCCCGGGACCCGGTACCAAGAGACCCAGTTCTTC. Its protein product is CASSPGTRYQETQFF.

The genes are TRBV4-2 and TRBJ1-1, with D unclear. V lost 0 bases to trimming and J lost 1 base, with 15 bases between them. Germline V gives CDR1 LGHNA, CDR2 YNFKEQ. The CDR3 consists of 17 residues. The CDR3 loop reads CASSQDPAGIRNTEAFF. CDR3 nucleotide sequence: TGTGCCAGCAGCCAAGATCCGGCGGGAATAAGGAACACTGAAGCTTTCTTT.

V is TRBV2 and J is TRBJ1-1, with TRBD1 as a possible D gene (6 bases). CDR1 is SNHLY, CDR2 FYNNEI, per germline. Trimming left V 1 base short and J 3 bases short, with 9 bases between. CDR3 length: 14 amino acids. For the CDR3, the DNA is TGTGCCAGCAGTGAAGGGGGGCGGGACACTGAAGCTTTCTTT. Amino acids: CASSEGGRDTEAFF. The entire variable domain, with the rest obtained from reference TRBV2 and TRBJ1-1, is as follows: EPEVTQTPSHQVTQMGQEVILRCVPISNHLYFYWYRQILGQKVEFLVSFYNNEISEKSEIFDDQFSVERPDGSNFTLKIRSTKLEDSAMYFCASSEGGRDTEAFFGQGTRLTVV.

The chain is built from TRBV6-5 and TRBJ2-1; 8 positions match TRBD1. The V and J ends lost 6 bases and 11 bases, in that order; junction bases with no gene match: 12. In germline, CDR1 is MNHEY, CDR2 SVGAGI. The CDR3 is 14 amino acids. As DNA, the CDR3 is TGTGCCAGCAGACCTACGGACAGGGTGAGTAAGCAGTTCTTC. This sequence encodes CASRPTDRVSKQFF.

V gene TRBV5-1 combines with J gene TRBJ2-7; D is unclear. This CDR3 has 11 amino acids. The V gene's germline CDR1 is SGHRS and CDR2 YFSETQ. Trimming took off 7 bases at V and 3 bases at J, with 8 bases between the two ends. CDR3 sequence: CASQKDYEQYF. CDR3 bases: TGCGCCAGCCAAAAAGACTACGAGCAGTACTTC.

This rearrangement joins TRBV5-1 to TRBJ2-1; TRBD2 matches 7 bases. The ends lost 3 bases at V and 3 bases at J; junction bases unmatched: 9. Germline lookup yields CDR1 SGHRS and CDR2 YFSETQ. The CDR3 consists of 16 residues. CDR3 protein: CASSWGLRRVYNEQFF. In DNA, the CDR3 is TGCGCCAGCAGCTGGGGACTAAGAAGGGTCTACAATGAGCAGTTCTTC.

Of note for this clonotype: This may be a read error, as it is one base from a much larger clone. This CDR3 reads CASNQEDRSYGYTF. The CDR3 DNA follows: TGTGCCAGCAACCAAGAGGACAGAAGCTATGGCTACACCTTC. V and J are TRBV4-2 and TRBJ1-2, with D perhaps TRBD1 (6 bases). Per germline, CDR1 LGHNA and CDR2 YNFKEQ. CDR3 length: 14 residues.

Comment on this clonotype: One base away lies a much larger clone, so this may be a sequencing read error. The J gene is TRBJ2-1, the V gene TRBV10-3; D is ambiguous. Per the germline V gene, CDR1 is ENHRY and CDR2 is SYGVKD. The CDR3 spans 14 residues. Trimming pared 2 bases from V and 10 bases from J, leaving 15 bases between. CDR3 in DNA: TGTGCCATCAGTGAGGGGCGGACCACCTACGAGCAGTTCTTC. This codes for CAISEGRTTYEQFF.

The table lists this clonotype with a few counts. The chain uses TRBV30 and TRBJ1-5; no reliable D call. The germline CDR1 and CDR2 sequences are GTSNPN and SVGIG (reference sequence). This CDR3 comprises 13 residues. Trimming left V 2 bases short and J 7 bases short, with 12 bases between. CDR3 nucleotide sequence: TGTGCCTGGAGTTCGAGGCCAGGACAGCCCCAGCATTTT. Translating it yields CAWSSRPGQPQHF.

The J gene is TRBJ1-5, the V gene TRBV6-6; TRBD1 aligns across 8 bases. Germline CDR1 and CDR2: MNHNY and SVGAGI (reference sequence). The CDR3 loop spans 15 amino acids. V was clipped by 2 bases and J by 2 bases; unmatched bases: 2. The DNA for the CDR3 is TGTGCCAGCAGTTACGAGACAGGGGGCAATCAGCCCCAGCATTTT. It translates to CASSYETGGNQPQHF.

The V gene is TRBV5-6, the J gene TRBJ2-4, with 12 bases fitting TRBD2. This CDR3 region has 15 residues. CDR1 and CDR2 (germline): SGHDT, YYEEEE. V was pared by 4 bases and J by 13 bases, with 12 bases of the junction left unmatched. The CDR3 sequence is CASSIGLAGGQEQYF. Written as DNA, the CDR3 is TGTGCCAGCAGCATAGGGCTAGCGGGGGGGCAGGAGCAGTACTTC.

This clonotype turned up a few times. J is TRBJ2-1 and V is TRBV6-6; 8 nucleotides line up with TRBD2. The length of the CDR3 is 16 residues. Germline CDR1 and CDR2: MNHNY and SVGAGI (reference sequence). The V segment lost 2 bases and the J segment 3 bases; nucleotides outside the gene matches: 6. The CDR3 sequence: CASSYPSGGYYNEQFF. The CDR3, as DNA: TGTGCCAGCAGTTACCCGAGCGGGGGTTACTACAATGAGCAGTTCTTC.

The V call is TRBV3-1, the J call TRBJ2-7; 7 nucleotides align to TRBD2. CDR1 is LGHDT, CDR2 YNNKEL, per germline (reference sequence). The CDR3 extends over 16 amino acids. With 3 bases clipped from V and 3 bases from J, the junction kept 11 bases outside the gene matches. For the CDR3, the DNA is TGTGCCAGCAGCCAGGTTCTTGGCGGGGGAGGCTACGAGCAGTACTTC. Translation: CASSQVLGGGGYEQYF.

The gene calls are TRBV6-5 and TRBJ1-4; 7 bases fit TRBD1. V trimming: 10 bases; J trimming: 9 bases; junction bases outside the gene matches: 14. This CDR3 is built from 14 residues. Germline assignment: CDR1 MNHEY and CDR2 SVGAGI. DNA for the CDR3: TGTGCCACCCGACTCGGACAGGCCAGTAAAAAACTGTTTTTT. It codes for CATRLGQASKKLFF.

The chain employs TRBV20-1 and TRBJ1-1, with D uncertain. The germline CDR1 and CDR2 sequences are DFQATT and SNEGSKA (reference sequence). Deletions cut 4 bases from V and 5 bases from J, with 8 bases between. The CDR3 contains 11 residues. The CDR3 sequence: CSAMGGTEAFF. The DNA for the CDR3 is TGCAGTGCTATGGGAGGGACTGAAGCTTTCTTT.